Detailed here is one T cell receptor (beta chain). The sample belongs to a study of CD8 T cells in Susac syndrome. Healthy donors constituted the control group, matched for age and sex. Random hexamers served to reverse transcribe about 0.45 to 1 ug RNA. One entry per CDR3 protein, called by TCRdb with MiXCR from the immunoSEQ multiplex PCR reads. The table includes 51,000 or so distinct CDR3 sequences, 93% detected once. Germline loops: CDR1 DFQATT, CDR2 SNEGSKA (reference sequence). The V end was cut by 3 bases, the J end by 1 base, with 6 bases between. CDR3 length: 12 residues. The sample comprised CD8+ T cells from PBMCs. This clonotype was obtained from a human donor in good health. The V and J genes are TRBV20-1 and TRBJ1-1; D is unclear. CDR3 nucleotides: TGCAGTGCTAGGGTCAGGAACACTGAAGCTTTCTTT. Translation: CSARVRNTEAFF.